Listed below are T cell receptor beta chains from one sample, sequenced in a study of CD4 and CD8 cells across lung adenocarcinoma regions. From the PCR reads, TCRdb called clonotypes with MiXCR, one entry per CDR3 protein. The table shows about 4,000 distinct CDR3 sequences, with roughly 51% occurring only once. The source material was CD4+ T cells from the margin of a lung tumor. Receptors originate from a female donor with lung adenocarcinoma. The CD4 and CD8 labels of this study may be unreliable. The CDR3 runs from the conserved cysteine through the conserved F or W. A D gene is named only where the DNA matches it firmly. The size of a clone is reported for some rows only, either as once, few or many, or as a class for expanded clones.

clone_size	d_call	v_call	cdr3_length	j_call	cdr3_nt	cdr3_aa
-	-	TRBV6-1	16	TRBJ2-5	TGTGCCAGCAGGGAACAATCAGGGGCGGGTGGCGAGACCCAGTACTTC	CASREQSGAGGETQYF
-	-	TRBV27	12	TRBJ2-1	TGTGCCAGCAGGTCCCCCTACAATGAGCAGTTCTTC	CASRSPYNEQFF
-	-	TRBV7-2	14	TRBJ2-1	TGTGCCAGCAGTAGAGATAGGGTGGACAATGAGCAGTTCTTC	CASSRDRVDNEQFF
-	-	TRBV6-1	15	TRBJ2-3	TGTGCCAGCAGGGCTGGGGGGAGCCGCACAGATACGCAGTATTTC	CASRAGGSRTDTQYF
-	TRBD2	TRBV7-6	18	TRBJ2-1	TGTGCCAGCAGCTTTGACAGGGGGCGACTAGCGGGGGGGAATGAGCAGTTCTTC	CASSFDRGRLAGGNEQFF
few	-	TRBV6-2/TRBV6-3	22	TRBJ2-3	TGTGCCAGCAGTTACTTAGTCGGACAGGGCCCCGGACTAGACCAAAACACAGATACGCAGTATTTT	CASSYLVGQGPGLDQNTDTQYF
-	-	TRBV7-8	17	TRBJ2-6	TGTGCCAGCAGCCCCAAGGGCGCGGGCTCCGGGGCCAACGTCCTGACTTTC	CASSPKGAGSGANVLTF
large	-	TRBV7-2	11	TRBJ2-4	TGTGCCAGCAGCTTAGAAACGTCTCAGTACTTC	CASSLETSQYF
-	-	TRBV27	14	TRBJ2-5	TGTGCCAGCAGTTGGGGGACTGCCCAAGAGACCCAGTACTTC	CASSWGTAQETQYF
few	TRBD2	TRBV6-2/TRBV6-3	15	TRBJ2-7	TGTGCCAGCAGTCACGGGCGGGGGGCCACCTACGAGCAGTACTTC	CASSHGRGATYEQYF
-	TRBD1	TRBV6-1	15	TRBJ1-2	TGTGCCAGCAGTCCTACGGGACAGGGACTCTATGGCTACACCTTC	CASSPTGQGLYGYTF
-	-	TRBV6-5	13	TRBJ1-2	TGTGCCAGCAGTTGGGGCCCTAACTATGGCTACACCTTC	CASSWGPNYGYTF
-	TRBD1	TRBV10-2	14	TRBJ2-3	TGCGCCAGCAGGGCGGGACAGGGGGCCGGGGAGCTGTATTTT	CASRAGQGAGELYF
-	-	TRBV7-8	13	TRBJ2-7	TGTGCCAGCAGCCAAAACCCATACTACGAGCAGTACTTC	CASSQNPYYEQYF
-	-	TRBV12-5	12	TRBJ2-1	TGTGCTAGTGGTTTGGGCTACAATGAGCAGTTCTTC	CASGLGYNEQFF
-	TRBD2	TRBV4-1	15	TRBJ2-2	TGCGCCAGCAGCCAGGGGACTAGCGACACCGGGGAGCTGTTTTTT	CASSQGTSDTGELFF
-	-	TRBV6-1	15	TRBJ1-4	TGTGCCAGCAGGGGGGTGACCAGGGGCGGTGAAAAACTGTTTTTT	CASRGVTRGGEKLFF
medium-sized	-	TRBV6-5	15	TRBJ1-1	TGTGCCAGCAGTTTCCTACAGGCCCTGAACACTGAAGCTTTCTTT	CASSFLQALNTEAFF
-	TRBD2	TRBV6-1	14	TRBJ2-1	TGTGCCAGCACTAGCGGGCCCGACGGCAATGAGCAGTTCTTC	CASTSGPDGNEQFF
-	-	TRBV6-1	12	TRBJ2-5	TGTGCCAGCAGTGATCAGCAAGAGACCCAGTACTTC	CASSDQQETQYF
medium-sized	-	TRBV7-2	14	TRBJ2-7	TGTGCCAGCAGCTCGACAGCCTTTGGGGCCGAGCAGTACTTC	CASSSTAFGAEQYF
-	-	TRBV7-2	11	TRBJ2-4	TGTGCCGGCAGCTTAGAAAAGACTCAGTACTTC	CAGSLEKTQYF
-	-	TRBV11-2	11	TRBJ2-4	TGTGCCAGCAGCTTTGGGAACATTCAGTACTTC	CASSFGNIQYF
medium-sized	-	TRBV24-1	15	TRBJ2-1	TGTGCCACCGGTACAGGGGAGGGGATCTACAATGAGCAGTTCTTC	CATGTGEGIYNEQFF
-	TRBD2	TRBV12-3/TRBV12-4	16	TRBJ2-2	TGTGCCAGCAGCACAACTAGCGGGGCGAACACCGGGGAGCTGTTTTTT	CASSTTSGANTGELFF
-	-	TRBV5-5	14	TRBJ2-1	TGTGCCAGCAGTGCCGACAGCTTATACAATGAGCAGTTCTTC	CASSADSLYNEQFF
-	TRBD2	TRBV11-2	17	TRBJ2-1	TGTGCCAGCAGGCCGGGGGGTGGGCTAGCGGAAAACAATGAGCAGTTCTTC	CASRPGGGLAENNEQFF
-	-	TRBV6-1	15	TRBJ1-6	TGTGCCAGCAGGATATGGGGGGCCAGAAATTCACCCCTCCACTTT	CASRIWGARNSPLHF
-	-	TRBV2	16	TRBJ2-1	TGTGCCAGCACCAGGGATGTAGCGGAGCTAAACAATGAGCAGTTCTTC	CASTRDVAELNNEQFF
large	TRBD2	TRBV10-3	16	TRBJ2-1	TGTGCCATCAGTGAAGGACTAGCGGGAAGGTCACATGAGCAGTTCTTC	CAISEGLAGRSHEQFF
-	TRBD1	TRBV7-2	15	TRBJ2-1	TGTGCCAGCAGCTTATCCGGGACAGGGTATACTGAGCAGTTCTTC	CASSLSGTGYTEQFF
few	TRBD1	TRBV7-2	17	TRBJ2-7	TGTGCCAGCAGCCGAGGGACAGGGGGTGTAGGAAACTACGAGCAGTACTTC	CASSRGTGGVGNYEQYF
few	TRBD1	TRBV6-5	14	TRBJ2-7	TGTGCCAGCACTAGACAGGGGGGACCCTACGAGCAGTACTTC	CASTRQGGPYEQYF
-	TRBD2	TRBV6-1	15	TRBJ2-2	TGTGCCAGCAGACCACTAGCGGAGAACACCGGGGAGCTGTTTTTT	CASRPLAENTGELFF
-	-	TRBV5-1	16	TRBJ2-3	TGCGCCAGCAGCTTGAACAGGCCCCCTAGCACAGATACGCAGTATTTT	CASSLNRPPSTDTQYF
-	TRBD2	TRBV6-1	14	TRBJ2-1	TGTGCCAGCAGTGAACTAGCGGGAGGTAATGAGCAGTTCTTC	CASSELAGGNEQFF
-	-	TRBV6-4	14	TRBJ2-1	TGTGCCAGCACCGGACCCGACTCCTACAATGAGCAGTTCTTC	CASTGPDSYNEQFF